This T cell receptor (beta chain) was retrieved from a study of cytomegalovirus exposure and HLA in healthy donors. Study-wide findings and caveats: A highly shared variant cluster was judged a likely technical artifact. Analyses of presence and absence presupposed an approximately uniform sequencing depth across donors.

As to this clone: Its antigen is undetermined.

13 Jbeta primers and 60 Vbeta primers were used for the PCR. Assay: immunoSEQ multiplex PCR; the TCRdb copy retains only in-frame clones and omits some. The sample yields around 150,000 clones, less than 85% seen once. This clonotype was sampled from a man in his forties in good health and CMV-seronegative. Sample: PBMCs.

The CDR3 DNA reads as TGCGCCAGCAGCTTGGCGCCAGTCAATCAGCCCCAGCATTTT. It specifies CASSLAPVNQPQHF. J is TRBJ1-5 and V is TRBV5-1; the D is unclear. The germline V and J ends were trimmed by 0 bases and 3 bases, with 7 bases remaining between them. The germline gives CDR1 SGHRS, CDR2 YFSETQ. The CDR3 is 14 residues long. Based on the CDR3 plus reference TRBV5-1 and TRBJ1-5, the full variable domain is KAGVTQTPRYLIKTRGQQVTLSCSPISGHRSVSWYQQTPGQGLQFLFEYFSETQRNKGNFPGRFSGRQFSNSRSEMNVSTLELGDSALYLCASSLAPVNQPQHFGDGTRLSIL.